This T cell receptor (beta chain) was sequenced during a study of blood T cell repertoires in COVID-19. Under the authors' procedure: Cell counts per sample came from amplifying reference gene primers. Sequenced by immunoSEQ multiplex PCR; TCRdb stores in-frame clones only, minus some. That table gives V, J and clone size, and the DNA gave D and trimming. Seen here are about 280,000 clones, around 84% observed once, and the top ten hold roughly 2.6%. Trimming removed 7 bases from V and 2 bases from J; junction bases left unmatched: 5. CDR1 and CDR2 from the germline V gene are WSHSY and SAAADI. The CDR3 consists of 13 residues.

V is TRBV10-2 and J is TRBJ2-7; 7 bases are shared with TRBD1. The sample consisted of PBMCs or T cells enriched from blood (not recorded which). This clonotype was sampled from a woman in her forties or fifties who had recovered from COVID-19. In DNA form, the CDR3 reads TGCGCCAGCACACCGGGACAGCCCTACGAGCAGTACTTC. Translation: CASTPGQPYEQYF.